Listed here is a single T cell receptor beta chain. Its recognized antigen is unknown. The sample holds no much larger clone one base away, and base qualities are not on file. This sample is drawn from a study of cytomegalovirus exposure and HLA in healthy donors (dated by TCRdb to 2016 to 2017). For the study in its entirety: According to an earlier analysis of 587 of the donors, about 179 million T cells yielded 120 million or so unique TCR beta sequences and approximately 280 Gb of sequence data. Roughly 310 gigabases of sequencing data and approximately 85 million unique TCR sequences were included in an early release covering about 700 HLA-typed donors. Of the 350 to 400 genotyped donors, approximately 82% fell in the genetic ancestry cluster associated with self-reported Caucasian donors. The aim of the study was to test whether cataloging public T cell receptors could identify signatures of past pathogen exposure. The T cell repertoires of under 700 subjects were profiled by immunosequencing and related to cytomegalovirus serostatus. Along with the approximately 700-subject first cohort, a separate validation cohort of over a hundred different subjects was used. The study combined high-throughput TCR immunosequencing, statistical association of individual TCRs with disease status, and machine learning to predict cytomegalovirus infection status. To study patterns of TCR occurrence, a later analysis re-analyzed previously published TCR beta repertoires from several hundred donors and added high-resolution HLA genotyping. In the later analysis, no new phenotypic data were used to find candidate immune exposures; instead, reliance was placed on TCR beta sequences and their occurrence across donors. To decide whether each TCR beta V gene segment behaved as functional or pseudogenic, an earlier analysis of some 600 of the donors relied on high-throughput TCR beta sequencing. Donor age, sex, ethnicity and CMV serostatus were compiled alongside the repertoire data. A later genetic analysis used genome-wide SNP genotypes for about three fifths of the roughly 700 donors, treating that subset as a discovery cohort. All discovery cohort repertoires had been generated on a single sequencing platform. Class I and class II HLA loci were covered by the typing at four-digit resolution. The number of typed donors differed by locus: roughly 629-640 for A, B, C, DRB1 and DQB1; approximately 530 for DQA1; 606 for DPA1; and 400 to 480 for DPB1. Four to six DR-DQ haplotypes were handled as single units for association and clustering, since linkage in the cohort was strong. On average, roughly 240,000 unique TCR beta nucleotide sequences were sequenced per donor among several hundred genotyped donors of the cohort, with roughly 18% of those sequences being non-productive. Overall study outcomes, separate from this receptor: Correlated functional status among segregating V segments might reflect linkage disequilibrium, but an unknown experimental factor could not be ruled out. Broadly in line with IMGT annotations, most TCR beta V segments showed up in productive rearrangements about 87% or about 30% of the time in an earlier analysis of around 600 of the donors. Roughly uniform sequencing depth across donors was assumed in presence/absence analyses, although this assumption may not hold. In this cohort, only TCR beta chains were sequenced, and detectable features were limited by the absence of alpha or paired-chain data. In a later analysis, TCR association rates were found to vary across HLA loci, with the most associated TCRs seen for DRB1 alleles and the fewest for HLA-C alleles. In a later analysis, some 18,000 TCR beta sequences were associated with specific HLA alleles at a false discovery rate of 0.05. In vitro tests confirmed that a few of the cytomegalovirus-associated TCR beta chains recognize cytomegalovirus antigens. Most CMV-associated TCR beta chains appeared to be HLA-restricted in a later analysis, and the HLA associations seemed to be driven largely by CMV exposure. Cytomegalovirus status was reported to be diagnosed by the classifier with high specificity and sensitivity in both the original and validation cohorts. While some public TCRs were present in many individuals, most TCR sequences turned up only very rarely across donors. A total of 150 to 200 TCR beta chains were listed by the study as associated with cytomegalovirus. For the cohort, immune exposure information was limited to CMV serostatus. A further reported finding was that TCR beta sequences accurately predicted the HLA-A and HLA-B alleles for most subjects in the first cohort. A later analysis reported that several top co-occurrence clusters appeared linked to parvovirus B19, influenza, CMV and Epstein-Barr virus. In a later analysis, HLA-associated TCR beta chains showed more clonal expansion and lower generation probabilities than non-associated chains that were equally common. HLA typing was unavailable for some donors at each locus, so association tests used only the typed subset. V-gene and J-gene trimming of TCR beta chains was associated with a missense DCLRE1C variant in a later genetic analysis, and the association was replicated in an independent cohort. Because counts were too low, about 15 rarely observed V segments, including chromosome 9 orphons, were left out of the earlier analysis of about 620 of the donors. According to a later genetic analysis, donors in an Asian-associated ancestry cluster had fewer N-insertions in productive TCRs than the approximately 610-donor mean. A cluster of highly shared sequence variants was judged likely to represent a technical artifact of the sequencing pipeline. Some IMGT-functional V segments, including TRBV6-2 and TRBV6-3, could not be distinguished by the 87-base-pair reads and were therefore excluded. Strong co-occurrence of HLA alleles, especially DR and DQ, made assigning TCR associations to individual alleles difficult. It was suggested by the authors that the approach could potentially be generalized to other disease states and immunological phenotypes.

In total, just over 650 healthy bone marrow donors made up the cohort. At the time of sampling, all cohort members were nominally healthy, though unrecorded immune exposures were likely present. The donor was CMV seronegative and belonged to the group of 380 or so seronegative cohort members. A peripheral blood sample was collected from each donor, and TCR beta sequencing was performed on peripheral blood mononuclear cells. Genomic DNA was extracted from the blood cell samples with the Qiagen DNeasy Blood Extraction Kit. V was cut back by 9 bases and J by 6 bases, leaving a gap of 22 bases between them. The germline V gene (reference sequence) supplies CDR1 SGHNT and CDR2 YYREEE. The CDR3 measures 15 amino acids from cysteine to phenylalanine. CDR3 DNA only is kept here, 45 bases in frame from base 1. Libraries were prepared through the immunoSEQ multiplex PCR assay. The multiplex PCR relied on a mix of 60 forward primers for TCR Vbeta segments and 13 reverse primers for TCR Jbeta segments. A multiplex PCR assay on genomic DNA amplified the CDR3 region of rearranged TCR beta genes. On the Illumina HiSeq System, the amplified TCR beta libraries were sequenced as 87-base-pair reads. Under the source paper's analysis protocol: In a later analysis, tens of millions of unique TCR beta chains were counted across the approximately 670 repertoires, and around 11 million of these chains were shared by at least two donors. Raw reads were error-corrected and collapsed into unique sequences by a nearest-neighbor algorithm in which closely related sequences were merged to remove PCR and sequencing errors. Alignment of CDR3 sequences to IMGT reference sequences was used to assign V, D and J gene segments. For a sequence to be retained, at least a six-nucleotide match to both a V gene segment and a J gene segment was required. Rearrangements were called productive when the CDR3 lacked stop codons and stayed in frame with V and J; all others were non-productive. CDR3 was defined according to IMGT convention as the region running from the second conserved V-encoded cysteine to the conserved J-encoded phenylalanine. The earlier analysis of 587 of the donors excluded sequences that lacked an unambiguous match to a single V gene segment. In an earlier analysis of around 590 of the donors, a V segment was called functional when productive rearrangements were above 56.7%, and segregating when the standard deviation between donors exceeded 5%. A statistical classification framework was built to diagnose cytomegalovirus status from the catalog of TCR beta chain sequences. In a later analysis, TCR nucleotide sequences were compared against IMGT/GENE-DB human TR gene sequences so that V and J genes could be assigned. A later analysis assigned CDR3 sequences and most-parsimonious VDJ recombination scenarios with the TCRdist pipeline. In a later analysis, each TCR beta chain was defined by its CDR3 amino acid sequence together with its V-gene family, and reads without a unique V-gene family were excluded. A later analysis removed 592 highly shared, low-generation-probability nucleotide sequences to deal with suspected cross-contamination and a sequencing artifact. For each public chain, a later analysis derived a clonal expansion index from normalized ranks of inferred template counts within each repertoire. A later analysis computed generation probabilities with a VDJ recombination model fitted to out-of-frame rearrangements, and checked the results against IGoR. A later analysis scored TCR-TCR, TCR-HLA and TCR-CMV co-occurrence with hypergeometric tests, applying a repertoire-size bias correction to TCR pairs. A later analysis estimated false discovery rates by permuting HLA or CMV assignments 20 times. In a later analysis, co-occurring TCRs were grouped using DBSCAN, with TCRdist sequence similarity added in when clustering inside HLA-allele-positive subsets. Co-occurrence clustering excluded repertoires with fewer than 30,000 or more than 120,000 public chains, plus five with anomalous nucleotide sharing. This is the immuneACCESS table as TCRdb keeps it, with only in-frame sequences that have V and J called. A part of the clones is gone; compared with another copy, unresolved V genes explain less than half, and the rest is unexplained. The V and J calls and the clone size are those of that table, but D and trimming were determined from the DNA. The sample table holds approximately 170,000 clones, of which 76% were seen once. Roughly 0.76% of the sample belongs to the ten largest clones.

Sequencing was done on a sample of PBMCs. The sequence was obtained from a female donor in good health and CMV-seronegative. Here the chain combines TRBV5-4 and TRBJ2-1; TRBD2 could be the D gene, as 6 bases match. DNA sequence: TGTGCCACCCGCCGGGGGACGGAGGACGGCAATGAGCAGTTCTTC. Translated, it gives CATRRGTEDGNEQFF.